This is a list of T cell receptor beta chains from one sample in a study of response to subunit inactivated influenza vaccine. TCRdb independently ran MiXCR on the RT-PCR reads; one entry per CDR3 protein. The repertoire holds some 500,000 distinct CDR3 sequences, with 16% as singletons. The sample in question was CD4+ T cells sorted from PBMCs, obtained roughly 24 months after vaccination. The receptors shown here come from a man between 50 and 75 years old who received an inactivated influenza vaccine. The CDR3 runs from the conserved cysteine through the conserved F or W. D genes are given only for firm matches. Clone size appears in some rows only: once, few, many, or a class for an expanded clone.

clone_size | j_call | v_call | d_call | cdr3_length | cdr3_aa | cdr3_nt
few | TRBJ2-2 | TRBV11-2 | TRBD2 | 15 | CASSRTSGFTGELFF | TGTGCCAGCAGTCGGACTAGCGGATTCACCGGGGAGCTGTTTTTT
. | TRBJ1-2 | TRBV27 | . | 13 | CASSFHGSYGYTF | TGTGCCAGCAGTTTTCACGGAAGCTATGGCTACACCTTC
once | TRBJ1-5 | TRBV29-1 | TRBD1 | 17 | CSVEGGQGLSEGQPQHF | TGCAGCGTTGAGGGAGGACAGGGCCTTTCAGAGGGTCAGCCCCAGCATTTT
few | TRBJ2-5 | TRBV20-1 | . | 16 | CSARDLGSGSQETQYF | TGCAGTGCTAGAGACCTGGGTTCGGGGTCCCAAGAGACCCAGTACTTC
few | TRBJ2-5 | TRBV6-2/TRBV6-3 | . | 13 | CASSYSAGETQYF | TGTGCCAGCAGTTACTCGGCGGGGGAGACCCAGTACTTC
. | TRBJ2-2 | TRBV5-1 | TRBD1 | 16 | CDSSSRTGWNTGELFF | TGCGACAGCAGCTCCAGGACAGGGTGGAACACCGGGGAGCTGTTTTTT
. | TRBJ1-1 | TRBV6-5 | . | 15 | CASSYSRGMHTEAFF | TGTGCCAGCAGTTACTCGCGGGGAATGCACACTGAAGCTTTCTTT
many | TRBJ2-1 | TRBV6-2/TRBV6-3 | TRBD2 | 14 | CASSPSGRANEQFF | TGTGCCAGCAGTCCTAGCGGGAGGGCCAATGAGCAGTTCTTC
few | TRBJ2-7 | TRBV20-1 | . | 12 | CSARERGYEQYF | TGCAGTGCTCGGGAGAGGGGGTACGAGCAGTACTTC
. | TRBJ2-5 | TRBV20-1 | TRBD2 | 13 | CSALAGGGETQYF | TGCAGTGCTCTAGCGGGAGGGGGAGAGACCCAGTACTTC
. | TRBJ2-7 | TRBV7-2 | TRBD2 | 14 | CASSLGLAENEQYF | TGTGCCAGCAGCCTGGGACTAGCGGAGAACGAGCAGTACTTC
few | TRBJ2-2 | TRBV18 | . | 15 | CASSPSQGNTGELFF | TGTGCCAGCTCACCATCACAGGGGAACACCGGGGAGCTGTTTTTT
. | TRBJ2-1 | TRBV28 | TRBD1 | 14 | CASSLRQGSNEQFF | TGTGCCAGCAGTTTGAGACAGGGGAGTAATGAGCAGTTCTTC
. | TRBJ2-3 | TRBV7-2 | . | 14 | CASSVVPTRDTQYF | TGTGCCAGCAGCGTAGTACCGACCCGGGATACGCAGTATTTT
few | TRBJ1-5 | TRBV20-1 | . | 15 | CSARDRTLSNQPQHF | TGCAGTGCTAGAGACCGGACACTTAGCAATCAGCCCCAGCATTTT
once | TRBJ2-5 | TRBV5-4 | TRBD2 | 14 | CASSGEGRKETQYF | TGTGCCAGCAGTGGGGAGGGGCGCAAAGAGACCCAGTACTTC
. | TRBJ2-3 | TRBV6-1 | TRBD2 | 15 | CASRLRGAGTDTQYF | TGTGCCAGCAGGCTGAGGGGAGCGGGGACAGATACGCAGTATTTT
. | TRBJ1-1 | TRBV7-2 | . | 13 | CASSQDIRTEAFF | TGTGCCAGCAGTCAAGACATAAGGACTGAAGCTTTCTTT
many | TRBJ2-1 | TRBV12-3/TRBV12-4 | . | 11 | CASSQTWEQFF | TGTGCCAGCAGTCAGACATGGGAGCAGTTCTTC
many | TRBJ2-2 | TRBV11-3 | . | 18 | CASSSMSSWGVLIGELFF | TGTGCCAGCAGCTCGATGTCCAGTTGGGGGGTTTTAATCGGGGAGCTGTTTTTT
. | TRBJ2-7 | TRBV5-5 | TRBD2 | 16 | CASSLGTSGFPYEQYF | TGTGCCAGCAGCTTGGGGACTAGCGGGTTCCCCTACGAGCAGTACTTC
few | TRBJ2-2 | TRBV10-3 | TRBD1 | 16 | CATGDRDRGAAGELFF | TGTGCCACCGGCGACCGGGACAGGGGAGCGGCCGGGGAGCTGTTTTTT
few | TRBJ1-5 | TRBV12-3/TRBV12-4 | . | 12 | CASSSLDQPQHF | TGTGCCAGCAGCTCACTTGATCAGCCCCAGCATTTT
. | TRBJ1-2 | TRBV2 | TRBD1 | 15 | CASNRDRGNNYGYTF | TGTGCCAGCAACCGGGACAGGGGGAATAACTATGGCTACACCTTC
. | TRBJ1-1 | TRBV5-1 | . | 14 | CASSLGYEGTEAFF | TGCGCCAGCAGCTTGGGTTACGAAGGGACTGAAGCTTTCTTT
few | TRBJ1-4 | TRBV29-1 | . | 13 | CSVTGRSNEKLFF | TGCAGCGTGACTGGACGGAGTAATGAAAAACTGTTTTTT
. | TRBJ1-2 | TRBV5-6 | TRBD1 | 14 | CASSLVGTGAGYTF | TGTGCCAGCAGCTTGGTTGGGACAGGGGCTGGCTACACCTTC
. | TRBJ2-7 | TRBV3-1 | TRBD1 | 14 | CASSQRGQGYEQYF | TGTGCCAGCAGCCAACGAGGACAGGGCTACGAGCAGTACTTC
few | TRBJ2-2 | TRBV6-1 | TRBD1 | 14 | CASSPGGVTGELFF | TGTGCCAGCAGCCCAGGGGGAGTCACCGGGGAGCTGTTTTTT
few | TRBJ2-3 | TRBV9 | . | 15 | CASSVAEGYTDTQYF | TGTGCCAGCAGCGTGGCCGAGGGATACACAGATACGCAGTATTTT
. | TRBJ2-3 | TRBV7-2 | TRBD2 | 15 | CASSAQRGVTDTQYF | TGTGCCAGCAGCGCGCAGCGGGGGGTTACAGATACGCAGTATTTT
few | TRBJ1-1 | TRBV5-1 | . | 14 | CASSLRQGMAEAFF | TGCGCCAGCAGCTTGCGCCAGGGGATGGCTGAAGCTTTCTTT
few | TRBJ2-1 | TRBV7-3 | TRBD2 | 11 | CASSSTSQQFF | TGTGCCAGCAGCTCGACTAGCCAGCAGTTCTTC
many | TRBJ1-5 | TRBV3-1 | . | 14 | CASSQFRGNQPQHF | TGTGCCAGCAGCCAATTTAGGGGCAATCAGCCCCAGCATTTT
once | TRBJ1-1 | TRBV10-2 | TRBD1 | 16 | CASRPGQGLLNTEAFF | TGCGCCAGCAGGCCGGGACAGGGGTTGTTGAACACTGAAGCTTTCTTT
many | TRBJ1-5 | TRBV12-3/TRBV12-4 | . | 13 | CASSLASNQPQHF | TGTGCCAGCAGTTTGGCGAGCAATCAGCCCCAGCATTTT
few | TRBJ2-1 | TRBV29-1 | TRBD2 | 12 | CSVILAGNEQFF | TGCAGCGTCATACTAGCGGGCAATGAGCAGTTCTTC
few | TRBJ1-6 | TRBV5-1 | . | 14 | CASSGAAYNSPLHF | TGCGCCAGCAGTGGAGCAGCCTATAATTCACCCCTCCACTTT
few | TRBJ2-5 | TRBV7-9 | . | 12 | CASSLGVRTQYF | TGTGCCAGCAGCTTAGGGGTACGGACCCAGTACTTC
many | TRBJ2-5 | TRBV7-2 | TRBD2 | 15 | CASSRSGGAGKTQYF | TGTGCCAGCAGTCGATCTGGGGGAGCGGGAAAGACCCAGTACTTC
. | TRBJ2-3 | TRBV27 | TRBD2 | 15 | CASSLVGGYTDTQYF | TGTGCCAGCAGTTTGGTGGGGGGGTACACAGATACGCAGTATTTT
. | TRBJ2-7 | TRBV20-1 | . | 13 | CSAREGGSYEQYF | TGCAGTGCTAGAGAGGGGGGCTCCTACGAGCAGTACTTC
few | TRBJ1-3 | TRBV2 | . | 15 | CASSDRIFSGNTIYF | TGTGCCAGCAGCGACAGGATCTTCTCTGGAAACACCATATATTTT
few | TRBJ2-2 | TRBV5-1 | . | 18 | CASRKTGALRNNTGELFF | TGCGCCAGCAGAAAAACGGGGGCTCTTCGAAACAACACCGGGGAGCTGTTTTTT
few | TRBJ2-5 | TRBV18 | . | 16 | CASSPTNGHLQETQYF | TGTGCCAGCTCACCAACGAATGGACACCTCCAAGAGACCCAGTACTTC
few | TRBJ2-5 | TRBV20-1 | . | 12 | CSARDTLGTQYF | TGCAGTGCGCGGGACACCCTGGGGACCCAGTACTTC
. | TRBJ1-2 | TRBV7-9 | . | 14 | CASSSGRGGYGYTF | TGTGCCAGCAGCTCCGGAAGGGGAGGGTATGGCTACACCTTC
. | TRBJ2-1 | TRBV20-1 | TRBD2 | 14 | CSAQRGGGYNEQFF | TGCAGTGCTCAGCGGGGGGGCGGCTACAATGAGCAGTTCTTC